The 29 T cell receptor beta chains reported below all come from one sample, sequenced in a study of blood T cell repertoires in COVID-19. Generated by immunoSEQ multiplex PCR, the TCRdb table keeps only in-frame clones and is missing some. The sample lists roughly 230,000 clones; about nine tenths were seen once. Sequencing used PBMCs or T cells enriched from blood (not recorded which). The origin of the receptors is a man between 25 and 39 years old in a cohort exposed to, infected with or recovered from COVID-19 (not recorded which).

The chain carries TRBV5-6 and TRBJ1-3; maybe TRBD1 (6 bases). Trimming removed 0 bases at V and 4 bases at J, with 17 bases between. The CDR3 covers 17 residues. Germline lookup yields CDR1 SGHDT and CDR2 YYEEEE. The CDR3: CASSLGPRGAEGNTIYF. The CDR3 region has the DNA TGTGCCAGCAGCTTGGGGCCCAGGGGCGCGGAAGGAAACACCATATATTTT.

The J gene is TRBJ2-3, the V gene TRBV27, with unresolved D. The CDR3 runs to 14 residues. V lost 7 bases to trimming and J lost 8 bases, with 19 bases between them. In germline, CDR1 is MNHEY, CDR2 SMNVEV (reference sequence). The CDR3 region is CASNSISQMGTQYF. The CDR3 DNA is TGTGCCAGCAATTCGATATCACAGATGGGTACGCAGTATTTT.

The chain is built from TRBV24-1 and TRBJ1-2; D possibly corresponds to TRBD1 (5 bases). Germline V gene sequence: CDR1 KGHDR, CDR2 SFDVKD. This CDR3 is built from 15 residues. V gave up 2 bases and J gave up 7 bases, with 16 bases separating them. In DNA form, the CDR3 reads TGTGCCACCAGTGATTCCCCGGGACGGACTAGTGGCTACACCTTC. This sequence encodes CATSDSPGRTSGYTF.

This chain uses TRBV28 with TRBJ2-4; D might be TRBD1 (6 bases). This CDR3 has 15 amino acids. The V end lost 6 bases, the J end lost 1 base, and 13 bases lay between the germline ends. From germline, CDR1 is MDHEN and CDR2 SYDVKM. CDR3 sequence: CASRQTGMAKNIQYF. CDR3 nucleotides: TGTGCCAGCAGACAAACAGGGATGGCCAAAAACATTCAGTACTTC.

This clone was detected once. The V and J genes are TRBV20-1 and TRBJ1-4; unclear D gene. CDR3 length: 13 residues. Germline assignment: CDR1 DFQATT and CDR2 SNEGSKA (reference sequence). V was shortened by 3 bases and J by 4 bases, with 9 bases between the two germline ends. The CDR3 loop is CSASKENNEKLFF. In nucleotides, the CDR3 is TGCAGTGCTAGTAAGGAGAATAATGAAAAACTGTTTTTT.

The V and J genes are TRBV6-5 and TRBJ2-7, with 10 bases aligning to TRBD1. This CDR3 is built from 13 residues. V gave up 6 bases and J gave up 9 bases; unmatched junction bases: 8. From germline, CDR1 is MNHEY and CDR2 SVGAGI. CDR3 in amino acids: CASSQVTGGGQYF. Written as DNA, the CDR3 is TGTGCCAGCAGCCAAGTGACAGGGGGCGGGCAGTACTTC.

V gene TRBV9 combines with J gene TRBJ2-2, with 9 bases lining up with TRBD2. V lost 2 bases, J lost 8 bases, and 13 bases stayed unmatched. Per germline, CDR1 SGDLS and CDR2 YYNGEE. This CDR3 has 17 residues. CDR3 in DNA: TGTGCCAGCAGCGTTAGTCTCTGGCCTAGCGGGACTGGGGAGCTGTTTTTT. Its translation: CASSVSLWPSGTGELFF.

V gene TRBV4-1 combines with J gene TRBJ2-7, with 10 bases matching TRBD1. Germline lookup yields CDR1 MGHRA and CDR2 YSYEKL. Trimming took 2 bases from V and 2 from J; bases not matched to a gene: 9. The CDR3 sequence is 17 residues long. The CDR3 loop reads CASSQFLGQGRTYEQYF. Here the CDR3 DNA reads TGCGCCAGCAGCCAATTCTTGGGACAGGGGAGGACCTACGAGCAGTACTTC.

The rearrangement joins TRBV7-9 to TRBJ2-7; unclear D gene. The length of the CDR3 is 12 residues. The germline V and J ends were trimmed by 4 bases and 3 bases, with 7 bases remaining between them. Germline V gives CDR1 SEHNR, CDR2 FQNEAQ (reference sequence). The CDR3 protein is CASSWAVYEQYF. CDR3 bases: TGTGCCAGCAGCTGGGCAGTCTACGAGCAGTACTTC.

The rearrangement links TRBV3-1 (or the pseudogene TRBV3-2) to TRBJ2-1; TRBD2 matches 8 bases. The CDR3 is made up of 13 amino acids. From germline, CDR1 is LGHDT and CDR2 YNNKEL (reference sequence). J gave up 7 bases and V 1 base, and 0 bases lay outside the gene matches. This CDR3 is CASSQGGGNEQFF. The CDR3 DNA reads as TGTGCCAGCAGCCAAGGCGGGGGGAATGAGCAGTTCTTC.

This clone has only one observation. The rearrangement links TRBV27 to TRBJ1-6, with D tentatively TRBD1 (6 bases). The V gene's germline CDR1 is MNHEY and CDR2 SMNVEV (reference sequence). V lost 0 bases and J lost 11, with 14 bases in between. The CDR3 is made up of 15 amino acids. CDR3 sequence (DNA): TGTGCCAGCAGTTTATCTCCTACAGGGTGGGCACCCCTCCACTTT. Amino acids: CASSLSPTGWAPLHF.

The gene calls are TRBV9 and TRBJ2-7; TRBD2 aligns across 14 bases. The germline V gene has CDR1 SGDLS and CDR2 YYNGEE. J was trimmed by 5 bases and V by 0 bases; bases with no gene match: 4. This CDR3 is 16 amino acids long. The DNA for the CDR3 is TGTGCCAGCAGCGTAGGAGAGGGACTAGCGGGAGACGAGCAGTACTTC. It is translated as CASSVGEGLAGDEQYF.

This chain connects TRBV11-3 to TRBJ2-1; D unresolved. V was shortened by 8 bases and J by 8 bases, with 10 bases between the two germline ends. This CDR3 has 11 amino acids. Per the germline V gene, CDR1 is SGHNT and CDR2 is YENEEA. CDR3 protein: CASPKADEQFF. The CDR3 DNA reads TGTGCCAGCCCTAAGGCGGATGAGCAGTTCTTC.

V gene TRBV7-9 combines with J gene TRBJ1-6; no clear D. This CDR3 region has 16 residues. Looked up from germline, CDR1 is SEHNR and CDR2 is FQNEAQ (reference sequence). Between the trimmed V and J ends, which lost 1 base and 0 bases, there was a span of 7 bases. CDR3 amino acids: CASSLGGGSYNSPLHF. The CDR3 nucleotides read TGTGCCAGCAGCTTAGGCGGTGGCTCCTATAATTCACCCCTCCACTTT.

The J gene is TRBJ2-1, the V gene TRBV4-1, with TRBD2 matching over 12 bases. V lost 2 bases to trimming and J lost 8 bases; unmatched junction nucleotides: 4. Germline V lookup: CDR1 MGHRA, CDR2 YSYEKL. This CDR3 is 15 amino acids long. In nucleotides, the CDR3 is TGCGCCAGCAGCCAAACTAGCGGGAGGTCAGATGAGCAGTTCTTC. Translated: CASSQTSGRSDEQFF.

This chain connects TRBV11-1 to TRBJ2-7, with TRBD2 identical over 7 bases. CDR3 length: 15 residues. Germline assignment: CDR1 SGHAT and CDR2 FQDESV (reference sequence). The trim removed 5 bases at V and 0 bases at J, leaving 7 bases unmatched. The DNA of the CDR3 is TGTGCCAGCAGCCCAAGCGGGATTATCTCCTACGAGCAGTACTTC. It translates to CASSPSGIISYEQYF.

V and J are TRBV28 and TRBJ2-3, with TRBD2 identical over 7 bases. V lost 3 bases and J lost 0; bases outside the gene matches: 21. Germline CDR1 reads MDHEN; CDR2 reads SYDVKM. There are 21 residues in the CDR3. The CDR3 spells CASSFEGLPSGGPSSTDTQYF. For the CDR3, the DNA is TGTGCCAGCAGTTTTGAGGGGTTGCCTAGCGGAGGTCCCTCTAGCACAGATACGCAGTATTTT.

The J gene is TRBJ1-1, the V gene TRBV18, with 8 bases matching TRBD1. The CDR3 runs 13 residues. Trimming took 7 bases from V and 2 from J; bases not matched to a gene: 3. CDR1 KGHSH and CDR2 LQKENI come from the germline V gene. The DNA for the CDR3 is TGTGCCAGCTGGGCAGGGGGCAACACTGAAGCTTTCTTT. Protein: CASWAGGNTEAFF.

As to this clone: This same CDR3 is encoded by further DNA sequences in the sample. The rearrangement joins TRBV6-5 to TRBJ2-7; 11 nucleotides align to TRBD2. CDR1 MNHEY and CDR2 SVGAGI come from the germline V gene. The ends lost 0 bases at V and 2 bases at J; junction bases unmatched: 3. The CDR3 sequence is 16 residues long. CDR3 loop: CASSYSGLAGAYEQYF. As DNA, the CDR3 is TGTGCCAGCAGTTACTCTGGACTAGCGGGCGCCTACGAGCAGTACTTC.

This clone has a handful of counts. The chain joins TRBV2 to TRBJ2-2; no clear D gene. The germline V and J ends were trimmed by 4 bases and 5 bases, with 8 bases remaining between them. This CDR3 comprises 13 residues. CDR1 and CDR2 (germline): SNHLY, FYNNEI. The CDR3 loop is CASSVSETGELFF. The CDR3 nucleotides are TGTGCCAGCAGTGTTAGTGAAACCGGGGAGCTGTTTTTT.

The chain employs TRBV27 and TRBJ1-2; maybe TRBD1 (6 bases). The CDR3 length is 14 residues. In germline, CDR1 is MNHEY, CDR2 SMNVEV (reference sequence). The V and J ends lost 6 bases and 12 bases respectively, with 23 bases between them. Here the CDR3 DNA reads TGTGCCAGCAGACGGACCGGGAACAGGGAAGTGAACACCTTC. Amino acids: CASRRTGNREVNTF.

The gene calls are TRBV7-2 and TRBJ2-1, with 7 bases matching TRBD2. Germline V gene lookup returns CDR1 SGHTA and CDR2 FQGNSA. The CDR3 is made up of 14 amino acids. The V gene end was trimmed by 11 bases and the J gene end by 0 bases; junction bases not matched to a gene: 7. The CDR3 loop is CASGGGSSYNEQFF. CDR3 coding DNA: TGTGCCTCCGGCGGCGGGAGCTCCTACAATGAGCAGTTCTTC.

For the CDR3, the DNA is TGTGCCAGCAGTGACATCAGCTCTGGAAACACCATATATTTT. The encoded protein is CASSDISSGNTIYF. This sequence joins TRBV6-1 and TRBJ1-3; no clear D. CDR1 is MNHNS, CDR2 SASEGT, per germline. There are 14 residues in the CDR3. Trimming stripped 3 bases from V and 0 bases from J, with 6 bases between.

The V gene is TRBV5-1, the J gene TRBJ2-1, with 8 bases lining up with TRBD1. The junction had 3 bases not matched to a gene; V was cut back by 0 bases and J by 4 bases. Germline-derived CDR1 and CDR2 are SGHRS and YFSETQ. CDR3 size: 15 residues. CDR3 in DNA: TGCGCCAGCAGCTTGGAGGGACAGGAGTACAATGAGCAGTTCTTC. Encoded protein: CASSLEGQEYNEQFF.

The rearrangement uses TRBV5-1 and TRBJ1-4; TRBD1 matches at 9 bases. The CDR3 is made up of 15 amino acids. Trimming removed 3 bases from V and 8 bases from J; junction bases left unmatched: 8. CDR1 is SGHRS, CDR2 YFSETQ, per germline. The CDR3 nucleotides read TGCGCCAGCAGCTCCAACACCGGGACAGGGGAAAAACTGTTTTTT. It yields the protein CASSSNTGTGEKLFF. The whole variable domain, remainder taken from reference TRBV5-1 and TRBJ1-4, is KAGVTQTPRYLIKTRGQQVTLSCSPISGHRSVSWYQQTPGQGLQFLFEYFSETQRNKGNFPGRFSGRQFSNSRSEMNVSTLELGDSALYLCASSSNTGTGEKLFFGSGTQLSVL.

This chain connects TRBV29-1 to TRBJ1-6; TRBD1 agrees at 8 bases. J was trimmed by 7 bases and V by 4 bases; bases with no gene match: 3. The CDR3 runs to 13 residues. Germline V gene data show CDR1 as SQVTM and CDR2 as ANQGSEA. The CDR3 sequence: CSVGQGSNSPLHF. In DNA form, the CDR3 reads TGCAGCGTTGGACAGGGGAGCAATTCACCCCTCCACTTT.

DNA for the CDR3: TGTGCCAGCAGTGTCCGGGACACCATCTCTGGAAACACCATATATTTT. Amino acids: CASSVRDTISGNTIYF. This chain uses TRBV6-1 with TRBJ1-3, with a possible D match to TRBD1 (6 bases). This CDR3 region has 16 residues. Trimming cost V 4 bases and J 0 bases, with 13 bases left between them. The V gene's germline CDR1 is MNHNS and CDR2 SASEGT.

This chain joins TRBV2 and TRBJ1-5; D perhaps matches TRBD1 (6 bases). The CDR3 has 13 amino acids. V lost 9 bases to trimming and J lost 7 bases, with 16 bases between them. Germline lookup yields CDR1 SNHLY and CDR2 FYNNEI. The CDR3 here is CASNRDNLQPQHF. Written as DNA, the CDR3 is TGTGCCAGTAATCGGGACAATCTCCAGCCCCAGCATTTT.

The chain has TRBV19 and TRBJ2-1, with 7 positions matching TRBD2. Germline V lookup: CDR1 LNHDA, CDR2 SQIVND (reference sequence). With V trimmed by 2 bases and J by 2 bases, 3 bases remained unmatched. The CDR3 spans 15 residues. The DNA for the CDR3 is TGTGCCAGTAGTATAAGGGAGGGCCCCTACAATGAGCAGTTCTTC. It translates to CASSIREGPYNEQFF.